This T cell receptor beta chain was sequenced in a study of beta chain features in type 1 diabetes. Study-wide results and caveats: The naive, central memory and Treg TCRB repertoires showed an apparent similarity that was greater among patients than among healthy donors. TCRB CDR3 length was moderately but significantly reduced in all four CD4+ subsets of Type 1 diabetes patients.

The CDR3 is made up of 16 amino acids. V lost 6 bases, J lost 5 bases, and 13 bases stayed unmatched. In germline, CDR1 is SGHNT, CDR2 YYREEE (reference sequence). The isolated RNA, all of it, was reverse transcribed, so expressed TCRB transcripts were what got sequenced. Produced via immunoSEQ multiplex PCR; TCRdb's table is partial and in-frame only. The sample lists about 650,000 clones, 12% occurring once. Per donor, one heparinised blood draw averaged approximately 110 mL. By way of CD45RO/CCR7/CD25/CD127/CD95/CD27, the CD4+ regulatory, stem cell-like memory, central memory and naive cells were sorted. The purity of all sorted populations exceeded 95%. This clone came up a few times. No antigen is known for it.

Source material: naive CD4+ T cells from blood. The receptor comes from a man aged 25-45 years with type 1 diabetes. J is TRBJ2-5 and V is TRBV5-4; TRBD2 agrees at 10 bases. The CDR3 spells CASKSSGGLLMETQYF. CDR3 nucleotide sequence: TGTGCCAGCAAATCTAGCGGGGGCCTGCTTATGGAGACCCAGTACTTC.